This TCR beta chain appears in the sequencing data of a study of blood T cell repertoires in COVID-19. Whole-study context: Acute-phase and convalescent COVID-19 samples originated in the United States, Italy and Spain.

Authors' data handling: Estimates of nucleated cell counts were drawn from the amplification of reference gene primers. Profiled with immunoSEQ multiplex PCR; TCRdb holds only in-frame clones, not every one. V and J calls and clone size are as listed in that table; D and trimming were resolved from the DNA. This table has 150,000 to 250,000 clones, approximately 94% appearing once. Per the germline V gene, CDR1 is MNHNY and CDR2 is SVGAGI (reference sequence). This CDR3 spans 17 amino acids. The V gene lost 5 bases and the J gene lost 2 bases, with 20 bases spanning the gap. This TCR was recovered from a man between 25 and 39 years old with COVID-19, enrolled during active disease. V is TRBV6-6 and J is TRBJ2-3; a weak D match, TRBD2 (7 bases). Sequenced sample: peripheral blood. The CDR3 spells CASSHGGGAGITDTQYF. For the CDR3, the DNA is TGTGCCAGCAGTCACGGTGGGGGGGCAGGAATCACAGATACGCAGTATTTT.